The 21 T cell receptor beta chains reported below all come from one sample, sequenced in a study of Graves' ophthalmopathy and Graves' hyperthyroidism. The authors amplified TCR beta CDR3 regions, and they did so from RNA transcripts for repertoire sequencing. First-round RT-PCR used HTBI primers; second-round multiplex PCR followed. TCRdb re-called the multiplex PCR reads through MiXCR, storing one row per CDR3 protein. The data show over 500,000 distinct CDR3 sequences, 22% seen once. The sequenced sample was peripheral blood. The receptors derive from a woman aged 18-29 years with stable Graves' hyperthyroidism. Some clones in this sample may be carry-over from other donors' samples.

Many counts were recorded for this clonotype. The chain combines TRBV7-2 with TRBJ2-7; maybe TRBD1 (5 bases). Germline values: CDR1 SGHTA, CDR2 FQGNSA. The V end lost 6 bases, the J end lost 4 bases, and 16 bases lay between the germline ends. CDR3 length: 14 residues. The CDR3 coding sequence is TGTGCCAGCAGTTTGGGGCCAAGAGAATACGAGCAGTACTTC. Translating it yields CASSLGPREYEQYF.

The chain joins TRBV30 to TRBJ1-5, with D perhaps TRBD1 (5 bases). Per the germline V gene, CDR1 is GTSNPN and CDR2 is SVGIG (reference sequence). V was pared by 4 bases and J by 5 bases, with 15 bases between. This CDR3 spans 14 amino acids. The CDR3 region has the DNA TGTGCCTGGAATGTAGGGCAGGGCGATCAGCCCCAGCATTTT. Amino acid sequence: CAWNVGQGDQPQHF.

This clonotype was picked up many times. The chain combines TRBV7-2 with TRBJ2-5; 9 nucleotides align to TRBD1. The CDR3 length is 14 residues. Germline V lookup: CDR1 SGHTA, CDR2 FQGNSA. The V and J ends lost 1 base and 6 bases, in that order; junction bases with no gene match: 3. DNA of the CDR3: TGTGCCAGCAGCTTAGGAGGGACAGGGAAGACCCAGTACTTC. Translated: CASSLGGTGKTQYF.

This sequence joins TRBV11-1 and TRBJ1-5; 12 bases align to TRBD1. Germline CDR1 and CDR2: SGHAT and FQDESV (reference sequence). The CDR3 covers 19 residues. V was clipped by 5 bases and J by 8 bases; unmatched bases: 19. CDR3 coding DNA: TGTGCCAGCAGCGCTGGGACAGGGGGCGCGGGGGCTAGTAGGGAGCCCCAGCATTTT. It is translated as CASSAGTGGAGASREPQHF.

This clonotype was seen repeatedly, ten times or more. The V call is TRBV6-5, the J call TRBJ1-1, with a possible D match to TRBD1 (6 bases). This CDR3 spans 15 amino acids. V shed 4 bases and J shed 0 bases, with 12 bases lying between them. Per the germline V gene, CDR1 is MNHEY and CDR2 is SVGAGI. The CDR3 DNA reads TGTGCCAGCAGTTTTACGGGACACTTGAACACTGAAGCTTTCTTT. The encoded protein is CASSFTGHLNTEAFF.

This clonotype was observed a few times. V is TRBV9 and J is TRBJ1-3; a weak D match, TRBD1 (5 bases). The germline gives CDR1 SGDLS, CDR2 YYNGEE. The CDR3 totals 15 residues. The ends were cut back, 4 bases at V and 0 bases at J, with 11 bases in the middle. The CDR3 bases are TGTGCCAGCAGCAAGACAGCCAACTCTGGAAACACCATATATTTT. Translated, it gives CASSKTANSGNTIYF.

The gene calls are TRBV7-2 and TRBJ2-5; TRBD1 agrees at 8 bases. Germline CDR1 is SGHTA and CDR2 is FQGNSA. The CDR3 is 14 residues long. Losses at the gene ends were 8 bases for V and 2 bases for J; bases not matched to a gene: 7. CDR3 sequence (DNA): TGTGCCAGCTCGCAGGGGGCCGCACAAGAGACCCAGTACTTC. Protein sequence: CASSQGAAQETQYF. Drawing the rest from reference TRBV7-2 and TRBJ2-5, the complete variable domain is GAGVSQSPSNKVTEKGKDVELRCDPISGHTALYWYRQSLGQGLEFLIYFQGNSAPDKSGLPSDRFSAERTGGSVSTLTIQRTQQEDSAVYLCASSQGAAQETQYFGPGTRLLVL.

This clonotype was counted at least ten times. The chain uses TRBV7-2 and TRBJ1-1; D unclear. V was shortened by 1 base and J by 3 bases, with 12 bases between the two germline ends. The CDR3 is 15 residues long. CDR1 and CDR2 from the germline V gene are SGHTA and FQGNSA. The CDR3 sequence: CASSLGIQQDTEAFF. CDR3 nucleotides: TGTGCCAGCAGCTTAGGGATCCAGCAGGACACTGAAGCTTTCTTT.

This clonotype was observed at least ten times. V and J are TRBV30 and TRBJ1-1; D not resolved. The CDR3 is 12 residues long. V lost 4 bases and J 3 bases, leaving 9 bases between the germline ends. Germline CDR1 and CDR2: GTSNPN and SVGIG (reference sequence). The CDR3 loop is CAWTKGDTEAFF. The CDR3, as DNA: TGTGCCTGGACCAAAGGAGACACTGAAGCTTTCTTT.

The genes are TRBV28 and TRBJ2-7; 8 bases are a match to TRBD2. The CDR3 length is 12 residues. Germline loops: CDR1 MDHEN, CDR2 SYDVKM. The junction had 4 bases not matched to a gene; V was cut back by 6 bases and J by 6 bases. The CDR3 sequence: CASRPGGGEQYF. The CDR3 coding sequence is TGTGCCAGCAGGCCGGGGGGGGGCGAGCAGTACTTC.

This sequence joins TRBV18 and TRBJ2-7; maybe TRBD2 (6 bases). Germline assignment: CDR1 KGHSH and CDR2 LQKENI. This CDR3 spans 14 amino acids. Deletions cut 4 bases from V and 4 bases from J, with 14 bases between. CDR3 sequence (DNA): TGTGCCAGCTCACGACCGGGAGCAACGTACGAGCAGTACTTC. Translated: CASSRPGATYEQYF.

This clonotype has a count of ten or more. The V call is TRBV7-2, the J call TRBJ1-2, with D possibly matching TRBD1 (5 bases). Germline V CDR1 and CDR2: SGHTA, FQGNSA. With 4 bases removed from V and 4 bases from J, the gap between germline ends came to 10 bases. There are 13 residues in the CDR3. The CDR3 DNA reads TGTGCCAGCAGCTCCGACAGCCCCTATGGCTACACCTTC. Its translation: CASSSDSPYGYTF. Using reference TRBV7-2 and TRBJ1-2 for the parts outside the CDR3, the full variable domain is GAGVSQSPSNKVTEKGKDVELRCDPISGHTALYWYRQSLGQGLEFLIYFQGNSAPDKSGLPSDRFSAERTGGSVSTLTIQRTQQEDSAVYLCASSSDSPYGYTFGSGTRLTVV.

This clonotype was observed a few times. The gene calls are TRBV6-1 and TRBJ1-1; 8 bases line up with TRBD1. The ends lost 4 bases at V and 1 base at J; junction bases unmatched: 5. Germline CDR1 reads MNHNS; CDR2 reads SASEGT. This CDR3 has 15 amino acids. The CDR3 reads CASSAGTGWNTEAFF. CDR3 in DNA: TGTGCCAGCAGTGCAGGGACAGGCTGGAACACTGAAGCTTTCTTT.

This clonotype was counted ten times or more. The chain links TRBV4-1 to TRBJ2-5; possible D gene TRBD2, 6 bases. Germline V gene lookup returns CDR1 MGHRA and CDR2 YSYEKL. Trimming stripped 0 bases from V and 9 bases from J, with 20 bases between. This CDR3 has 16 amino acids. This chain's CDR3 is CASSQDSKQRVGSQYF. The CDR3 DNA follows: TGCGCCAGCAGCCAAGATAGTAAACAGCGGGTTGGTTCCCAGTACTTC.

Concerning this clonotype: The junction differs from germline at one of its ends, possibly a read error. This chain uses TRBV5-6 with TRBJ1-1, with a possible D match to TRBD1 (6 bases). The CDR3 spans 12 residues. Germline CDR1 is SGHDT and CDR2 is YYEEEE. The CDR3 region has the DNA TGTGCCAGCAGCTTGTATCAGGGGTTTGGTTTATTT. Protein product: CASSLYQGFGLF.

With respect to this clonotype: An end of the junction does not agree with germline; a read error may underlie this. The rearrangement uses TRBV14 and TRBJ1-2; D is ambiguous. CDR1 and CDR2 (germline): SGHDN, FVKESK. This CDR3 has 15 amino acids. The CDR3 reads CASSQAVVRPYGYTF. The CDR3 DNA is TGTGCCAGCAGCCAAGCGGTTGTCAGGCCCTATGGTTACACCTTC.

This chain connects TRBV25-1 to TRBJ1-6, with D possibly TRBD1 on 5 matching bases. CDR3 length equals 17 residues. CDR1 MGHDK and CDR2 SYGVNS come from the germline V gene. V dropped 2 bases and J dropped 4 bases, with 15 bases sitting between them. Here the CDR3 reads CASSETQGNPYNSPLHF. The CDR3 nucleotides read TGTGCCAGCAGTGAAACCCAGGGTAACCCATATAATTCACCCCTCCACTTT.

The chain carries TRBV11-2 and TRBJ2-2; 9 nucleotides agree with TRBD1. Germline assignment: CDR1 SGHAT and CDR2 FQNNGV. The CDR3 runs to 16 residues. With V trimmed by 4 bases and J by 4 bases, 7 bases remained unmatched. The CDR3 loop is CASSSGTGLSTGELFF. The CDR3 nucleotides read TGTGCCAGCAGCTCCGGGACAGGGTTGTCCACCGGGGAGCTGTTTTTT.

This clonotype was recorded many times. The junction differs from germline at one of its ends, possibly a read error. The rearrangement uses TRBV27 and TRBJ1-2; D perhaps matches TRBD1 (5 bases). Looked up from germline, CDR1 is MNHEY and CDR2 is SMNVEV (reference sequence). CDR3 size: 14 residues. CDR3 residues: CASSRAGTKYGYTF. The CDR3 nucleotides read TGTGCCAGCAGTCGGGCAGGGACTAAGTATGGCTACACCTTC.

This clonotype was seen many times. V is TRBV20-1 and J is TRBJ1-5; D is unresolved. The CDR3 sequence is 13 residues long. Germline CDR1 is DFQATT and CDR2 is SNEGSKA (reference sequence). Trimming took 3 bases from V and 0 from J, leaving 6 bases between them. The CDR3 sequence is CSARTDSNQPQHF. The CDR3 DNA reads as TGCAGTGCTAGGACTGATAGCAATCAGCCCCAGCATTTT.

This clonotype was counted many times. The J gene is TRBJ1-2, the V gene TRBV6-5, with TRBD1 as a possible D gene (6 bases). In germline, CDR1 is MNHEY, CDR2 SVGAGI. V gave up 0 bases and J gave up 7 bases, with 12 bases separating them. This CDR3 contains 14 residues. The CDR3 spells CASSYSYTGSGYTF. The CDR3 DNA follows: TGTGCCAGCAGTTACTCTTATACAGGGTCTGGCTACACCTTC.